The next 6 T cell receptor beta chains were all read from a single sample in a study of blood T cell repertoires in COVID-19. Repertoires were generated with immunoSEQ multiplex PCR, while TCRdb's copy carries only in-frame clones and drops some. Of about 230,000 clones in the sample, approximately 82% were seen once. The sequencing input was peripheral blood. These receptors came from a middle-aged man with active or convalescent COVID-19.

The CDR3 DNA is TGTGCCAGCAGATGGGGAGGGATGTCGGGTGGCTACACCTTC. This codes for CASRWGGMSGGYTF. This chain joins TRBV27 and TRBJ1-2; D unclear. Trimming took 6 bases from V and 7 from J, leaving 18 bases between them. The germline CDR1 and CDR2 sequences are MNHEY and SMNVEV (reference sequence). CDR3 size: 14 residues.

The gene calls are TRBV18 and TRBJ2-1; the D gene is possibly TRBD2 (5 bases). Deletions cut 3 bases from V and 0 bases from J, with 9 bases between. This CDR3 spans 15 amino acids. Germline V lookup: CDR1 KGHSH, CDR2 LQKENI. The chain's CDR3 is CASSPPGSSYNEQFF. The CDR3 nucleotides read TGTGCCAGCTCACCGCCGGGGAGCTCCTACAATGAGCAGTTCTTC.

This clone was picked up one time. The chain links TRBV19 to TRBJ2-1, with 7 nucleotides matching TRBD1. V trimming: 3 bases; J trimming: 5 bases; junction bases outside the gene matches: 7. Germline V gives CDR1 LNHDA, CDR2 SQIVND (reference sequence). The CDR3 sequence is 15 residues long. The CDR3 loop reads CASSIPGDRNNEQFF. Here the CDR3 DNA reads TGTGCCAGTAGTATCCCAGGGGACAGAAACAATGAGCAGTTCTTC.

The chain combines TRBV4-3 with TRBJ1-6; D not certain. The CDR3 consists of 15 residues. V was pared by 0 bases and J by 5 bases, with 8 bases between. The germline V gene has CDR1 LGHNA and CDR2 YSLEER. CDR3 region: CASSQDRSNNSPLHF. In DNA, the CDR3 is TGCGCCAGCAGCCAAGATAGGAGCAATAATTCACCCCTCCACTTT.

The genes are TRBV3-1 (or the pseudogene TRBV3-2) and TRBJ1-3, with 8 bases that match TRBD1. This CDR3 spans 17 amino acids. Germline trimming cut 4 bases from V and 0 bases from J; bases unmatched to any gene: 8. Germline V gene lookup returns CDR1 LGHDT and CDR2 YNNKEL (reference sequence). The CDR3 sequence: CASSPLGTGVSGNTIYF. The CDR3 DNA reads as TGTGCCAGCAGCCCCCTCGGGACAGGCGTCTCTGGAAACACCATATATTTT.

This chain uses TRBV19 with TRBJ1-5, with D tentatively TRBD1 (5 bases). Germline CDR1 and CDR2: LNHDA and SQIVND (reference sequence). V was trimmed by 7 bases and J by 6 bases, leaving 19 bases between them. The CDR3 covers 15 residues. As DNA, the CDR3 is TGTGCCAGTACCGAAACAGGCCCCCTCGGTCAGCCCCAGCATTTT. Its protein product is CASTETGPLGQPQHF.